This passage covers 20 T cell receptor beta chains from one sample sequenced in a study of T cell responses to AZD1222 COVID-19 vaccine. Measured with immunoSEQ multiplex PCR; TCRdb has only the in-frame clones, and not every one. Of about 92,000 clones detected, approximately 91% appear once; the ten largest clones hold over 20%. The sequenced sample was peripheral blood, obtained on day 0 of AZD1222 vaccination. The receptors were gathered from an adult in good health.

The rearrangement uses TRBV6-5 and TRBJ1-1; possibly TRBD1 for D (6 bases). The CDR3 runs 12 residues. Germline assignment: CDR1 MNHEY and CDR2 SVGAGI. Trimming cost V 6 bases and J 10 bases, with 15 bases left between them. The CDR3 coding sequence is TGTGCCAGCAGCAGGGGTTCGAATCCAGCTTTCTTT. This codes for CASSRGSNPAFF.

This clone has only a few counts. This chain joins TRBV6-6 and TRBJ2-3; TRBD1 might be the D (6 bases). Germline V CDR1 and CDR2: MNHNY, SVGAGI (reference sequence). V was trimmed by 0 bases and J by 9 bases, leaving 10 bases between them. The CDR3 totals 13 residues. CDR3 in amino acids: CASSYSGHQTQYF. As DNA, the CDR3 is TGTGCCAGCAGTTACTCGGGACACCAAACGCAGTATTTT.

The V gene is TRBV27, the J gene TRBJ2-3; D is possibly TRBD1 or TRBD2 (5 bases each). The germline gives CDR1 MNHEY, CDR2 SMNVEV (reference sequence). This CDR3 is 15 amino acids long. V shed 6 bases and J shed 9 bases, with 22 bases lying between them. CDR3 DNA sequence: TGTGCCAGCAGCTCACGACTGAGCTTCCGGGACACGCAGTATTTT. Amino acid sequence: CASSSRLSFRDTQYF.

J is TRBJ1-2 and V is TRBV7-9; no reliable D call. CDR1 and CDR2 (germline): SEHNR, FQNEAQ (reference sequence). V lost 3 bases to trimming and J lost 7 bases, with 12 bases between them. CDR3 length: 13 residues. This chain's CDR3 is CASSFSGFRGYTF. DNA for the CDR3: TGTGCCAGCAGCTTTTCCGGGTTTCGTGGCTACACCTTC. Full variable domain (remainder filled in from reference TRBV7-9 and TRBJ1-2): DTGVSQNPRHKITKRGQNVTFRCDPISEHNRLYWYRQTLGQGPEFLTYFQNEAQLEKSRLLSDRFSAERPKGSFSTLEIQRTEQGDSAMYLCASSFSGFRGYTFGSGTRLTVV.

The gene calls are TRBV24-1 and TRBJ2-1; D gene ambiguous. In germline, CDR1 is KGHDR, CDR2 SFDVKD. The CDR3 is 11 amino acids. With 5 bases removed from V and 2 bases from J, the gap between germline ends came to 0 bases. This CDR3 is CATSAYNEQFF. In DNA form, the CDR3 reads TGTGCCACCAGTGCCTACAATGAGCAGTTCTTC.

The chain is built from TRBV2 and TRBJ2-5; no firm D call. This CDR3 is built from 12 residues. Germline CDR1 reads SNHLY; CDR2 reads FYNNEI. Trimming took off 4 bases at V and 5 bases at J, with 8 bases between the two ends. The CDR3 nucleotides are TGTGCCAGCAGTGTTGGATGGGAGACCCAGTACTTC. Protein sequence: CASSVGWETQYF.

This chain uses TRBV6-9 with TRBJ2-2; D is unclear. CDR1 is MNHGY and CDR2 is SVAAGI in the germline V gene. Trimming stripped 4 bases from V and 3 bases from J, with 3 bases between. The CDR3 is 12 amino acids. The chain's CDR3 is CASSSYTGELFF. The CDR3 DNA reads as TGTGCCAGCAGTTCCTACACCGGGGAGCTGTTTTTT.

This sequence joins TRBV12-3 or TRBV12-4 and TRBJ1-1; D gene ambiguous. The CDR3 totals 11 residues. V dropped 2 bases and J dropped 7 bases, with 5 bases sitting between them. The CDR3 sequence is CASSLRSEAFF. The CDR3 coding sequence is TGTGCCAGCAGTTTACGCAGTGAAGCTTTCTTT.

The CDR3 coding sequence is TGCGCCAGCAGCCACAGAAAAAACAGGGGTTTTAACTACGAGCAGTACTTC. It translates to CASSHRKNRGFNYEQYF. The chain links TRBV23-1 to TRBJ2-7, with 7 bases identical to TRBD1. TRBV23-1 is an open reading frame whose function is uncertain. CDR3 size: 17 residues. The J segment lost 3 bases and the V segment lost 6 bases, leaving 17 bases of the junction unmatched.

The rearrangement links TRBV6-5 to TRBJ1-3; the D gene is possibly TRBD1 (5 bases). CDR3 size: 15 residues. Germline CDR1 and CDR2: MNHEY and SVGAGI. The V end lost 2 bases, the J end lost 0 bases, and 8 bases lay between the germline ends. The CDR3, as DNA: TGTGCCAGCAGTTACGTTGGGGGCTCTGGAAACACCATATATTTT. It translates to CASSYVGGSGNTIYF.

V gene TRBV7-2 combines with J gene TRBJ1-6; 7 bases agree with TRBD1. Trimming took 5 bases from V and 9 from J; bases not matched to a gene: 10. CDR1 and CDR2 (germline): SGHTA, FQGNSA. CDR3 size: 15 residues. The chain's CDR3 is CASSTRQPGGSPLHF. CDR3 nucleotide sequence: TGTGCCAGCAGCACCAGACAGCCAGGGGGTTCACCCCTCCACTTT.

This chain joins TRBV6-6 and TRBJ1-1; D remains unclear. This CDR3 region has 12 residues. Germline loops: CDR1 MNHNY, CDR2 SVGAGI (reference sequence). V gave up 0 bases and J gave up 1 base, with 0 bases separating them. The CDR3 coding sequence is TGTGCCAGCAGTTACTCGAACACTGAAGCTTTCTTT. It yields the protein CASSYSNTEAFF.

The rearrangement joins TRBV28 to TRBJ1-1; D gene ambiguous. This CDR3 comprises 13 residues. The germline gives CDR1 MDHEN, CDR2 SYDVKM. V was trimmed by 8 bases and J by 1 base, leaving 11 bases between them. CDR3 sequence reads: CASGPLGNTEAFF. The CDR3 nucleotides read TGTGCCAGCGGGCCGCTAGGGAACACTGAAGCTTTCTTT.

V is TRBV30 and J is TRBJ1-1; TRBD1 matches at 10 bases. Germline assignment: CDR1 GTSNPN and CDR2 SVGIG (reference sequence). With V trimmed by 7 bases and J by 6 bases, 5 bases remained unmatched. This CDR3 region has 12 residues. For the CDR3, the DNA is TGTGCCTACGGGACAGGGGACGCTGAAGCTTTCTTT. This sequence encodes CAYGTGDAEAFF.

The CDR3, as DNA: TGTGCCAGCAGCCAAGGTACAGATACGCAGTATTTT. Amino acids: CASSQGTDTQYF. The V call is TRBV3-1 (or the pseudogene TRBV3-2), the J call TRBJ2-3; D is undetermined. The CDR3 sequence is 12 residues long. Germline lookup yields CDR1 LGHDT and CDR2 YNNKEL (reference sequence). V was pared by 1 base and J by 3 bases, with 2 bases between.

This chain links TRBV7-9 with TRBJ1-6, with D perhaps TRBD1 (5 bases). The CDR3 loop spans 15 amino acids. Germline V lookup: CDR1 SEHNR, CDR2 FQNEAQ (reference sequence). Trimming stripped 4 bases from V and 9 bases from J, with 16 bases between. This chain's CDR3 is CASSYGGVQISPLHF. As DNA, the CDR3 is TGTGCCAGCAGCTATGGGGGGGTCCAGATTTCACCCCTCCACTTT.

The V call is TRBV6-2 or TRBV6-3, the J call TRBJ2-7, with D possibly matching TRBD1 (6 bases). The CDR3 has 13 residues. Per germline, CDR1 MNHEY and CDR2 SVGEGT. V was pared by 0 bases and J by 12 bases, with 15 bases between. CDR3 sequence reads: CASSYSDRPIPYF. The CDR3 region has the DNA TGTGCCAGCAGTTACTCCGACAGGCCGATTCCGTACTTC.

The chain employs TRBV5-1 and TRBJ2-2; unclear D gene. CDR1 and CDR2 (germline): SGHRS, YFSETQ. CDR3 size: 15 residues. V was cut by 2 bases and J by 6 bases, with 14 bases left in between. In nucleotides, the CDR3 is TGCGCCAGCAGCTTAGATCGGGCGGCAGCCGGGGAGCTGTTTTTT. This translates into CASSLDRAAAGELFF.

The chain is built from TRBV11-2 and TRBJ1-2; possible D gene TRBD1, 6 bases. V shed 1 base and J shed 3 bases, with 9 bases lying between them. Germline V lookup: CDR1 SGHAT, CDR2 FQNNGV. The CDR3 runs to 14 residues. The chain's CDR3 is CASSLARQDYGYTF. The CDR3 DNA sequence: TGTGCCAGCAGCTTAGCGCGACAGGACTATGGCTACACCTTC. Full variable domain (remainder filled in from reference TRBV11-2 and TRBJ1-2): EAGVAQSPRYKIIEKRQSVAFWCNPISGHATLYWYQQILGQGPKLLIQFQNNGVVDDSQLPKDRFSAERLKGVDSTLKIQPAKLEDSAVYLCASSLARQDYGYTFGSGTRLTVV.

This chain joins TRBV21-1 and TRBJ2-2; TRBD2, the D gene given by the table, was not confirmed from the DNA. TRBV21-1 is a listed pseudogene. This CDR3 contains 16 residues. The CDR3 is CASRGLAGGNTGELFF. In DNA, the CDR3 is TGTGCCAGCAGAGGACTAGCGGGAGGGAACACCGGGGAGCTGTTTTTT.